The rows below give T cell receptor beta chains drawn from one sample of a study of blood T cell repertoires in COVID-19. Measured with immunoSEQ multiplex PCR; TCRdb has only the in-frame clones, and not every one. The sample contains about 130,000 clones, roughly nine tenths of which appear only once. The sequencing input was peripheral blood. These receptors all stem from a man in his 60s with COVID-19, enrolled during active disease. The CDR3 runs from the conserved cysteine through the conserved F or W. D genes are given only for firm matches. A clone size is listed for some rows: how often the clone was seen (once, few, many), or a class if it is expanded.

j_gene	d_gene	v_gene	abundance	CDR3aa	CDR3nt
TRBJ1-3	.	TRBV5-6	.	CASRLTGSYGSGNTIYF	TGTGCCAGCAGGCTAACAGGGTCCTATGGCTCTGGAAACACCATATATTTT
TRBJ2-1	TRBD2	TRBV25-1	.	CASTRWGTSGIYEQFF	TGTGCCAGCACTCGTTGGGGGACTAGCGGGATATACGAGCAGTTCTTC
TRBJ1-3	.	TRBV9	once	CASSVEPSTEAAVGNTIYF	TGTGCCAGCAGCGTAGAACCCTCAACCGAGGCCGCCGTTGGAAACACCATATATTTT
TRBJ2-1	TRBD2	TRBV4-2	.	CASRAIGRDNEQFF	TGTGCCAGCAGGGCTATCGGGAGGGACAATGAGCAGTTCTTC
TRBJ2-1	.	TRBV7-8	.	CASSPGTYYNEQFF	TGTGCCAGCAGCCCTGGGACTTACTACAATGAGCAGTTCTTC
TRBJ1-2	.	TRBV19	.	CASSIDHRTRGYTF	TGTGCCAGTAGTATAGATCACAGGACCCGAGGCTACACCTTC
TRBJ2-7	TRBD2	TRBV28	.	CASRPGTSGTYEQYF	TGTGCCAGCAGGCCCGGGACTAGCGGAACCTACGAGCAGTACTTC
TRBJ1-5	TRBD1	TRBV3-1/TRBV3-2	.	CASSLGTGFNQPQHF	TGTGCCAGCAGCCTCGGGACAGGGTTTAATCAGCCCCAGCATTTT
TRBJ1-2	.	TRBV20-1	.	CSARTENGYTF	TGCAGTGCCCGGACAGAGAATGGCTACACCTTC
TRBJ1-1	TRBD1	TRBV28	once	CASSLVPSTGDTEAFF	TGTGCCAGCAGTTTGGTCCCCTCGACAGGGGACACTGAAGCTTTCTTT